These 17 T cell receptor beta chains were all obtained from the same sample, sequenced in a study of blood T cell repertoires in COVID-19 (dated by TCRdb to about 2020). The receptor library was made with the immunoSEQ multiplex PCR assay. TCRdb mirrors the immuneACCESS table, restricted to in-frame sequences. Some clones are absent from its copies; in checked studies, under half trace to an unresolved V gene, and the reason for the others is unknown. The sample yields roughly 200,000 clones; approximately 89% were counted once. The top ten clonotypes cover roughly 7.7% of the sample. The sequenced material came from peripheral blood. Every receptor here comes from a woman aged 60 to 75 with acute or convalescent COVID-19.

The chain is built from TRBV9 and TRBJ1-1; D gene unclear. From germline, CDR1 is SGDLS and CDR2 YYNGEE. The germline V and J ends were trimmed by 5 bases and 4 bases, with 12 bases remaining between them. The length of the CDR3 is 13 residues. CDR3 nucleotides: TGTGCCAGCAGTTCCACTCTAGGCACTGAAGCTTTCTTT. Amino acids: CASSSTLGTEAFF.

The chain links TRBV5-4 to TRBJ2-5; a possible D gene is TRBD1 (6 bases). Trimming cost V 4 bases and J 5 bases, with 21 bases left between them. Germline loops: CDR1 SGHNT, CDR2 YYREEE (reference sequence). The CDR3 runs to 16 residues. CDR3 sequence (DNA): TGTGCCAGCAGCCGGTCAGGAGCGCAGGGGTGGGAGACCCAGTACTTC. Amino acids: CASSRSGAQGWETQYF.

The rearrangement links TRBV28 to TRBJ1-2; possible D gene TRBD1, 5 bases. CDR1 is MDHEN, CDR2 SYDVKM, per germline. V shed 5 bases and J shed 12 bases, with 16 bases lying between them. This CDR3 spans 12 amino acids. CDR3 residues: CASSGVAGFNTF. The CDR3 nucleotides are TGTGCCAGCAGTGGCGTGGCAGGGTTTAACACCTTC.

The chain has TRBV30 and TRBJ1-3; 8 bases agree with TRBD1. V gave up 4 bases and J gave up 4 bases; unmatched junction bases: 9. The CDR3 is made up of 15 amino acids. Germline V lookup: CDR1 GTSNPN, CDR2 SVGIG (reference sequence). The CDR3 DNA reads as TGTGCCTGGAAGGGGCAGGGGGCGGTAGGAAACACCATATATTTT. Translating gives CAWKGQGAVGNTIYF.

V and J are TRBV4-2 and TRBJ1-4; 11 positions agree with TRBD1. Trimming took 0 bases from V and 8 from J; bases not matched to a gene: 5. CDR1 LGHNA and CDR2 YNFKEQ come from the germline V gene. The CDR3 runs to 16 residues. The CDR3 DNA sequence: TGTGCCAGCAGCCAAGAGGGGACAGGGGGAGGAGAAAAACTGTTTTTT. This encodes CASSQEGTGGGEKLFF.

The genes are TRBV12-3 or TRBV12-4 and TRBJ2-5; 7 bases are shared with TRBD1. J was trimmed by 5 bases and V by 2 bases; bases with no gene match: 2. CDR3 length: 13 amino acids. CDR3 loop: CASSLIGGETQYF. The CDR3 region has the DNA TGTGCCAGCAGTTTAATAGGGGGCGAGACCCAGTACTTC.

The chain combines TRBV7-9 with TRBJ2-6; a weak D match, TRBD1 (6 bases). Germline values: CDR1 SEHNR, CDR2 FQNEAQ (reference sequence). The CDR3 length is 17 residues. Deletions cut 7 bases from V and 1 base from J, with 17 bases between. The DNA for the CDR3 is TGTGCCAGCAAGTTCTCCGGGACATTTTCTGGGGCCAACGTCCTGACTTTC. Amino acids: CASKFSGTFSGANVLTF.

The rearrangement uses TRBV5-1 and TRBJ2-5, with 8 bases identical to TRBD1. V shed 4 bases, J shed 4 bases, and the junction held 6 bases outside the gene matches. Germline CDR1 and CDR2: SGHRS and YFSETQ. This CDR3 comprises 14 residues. CDR3 in amino acids: CASSTGTGGETQYF. The CDR3, as DNA: TGCGCCAGCAGCACTGGGACAGGTGGAGAGACCCAGTACTTC.

The V call is TRBV19, the J call TRBJ2-3; 8 bases are shared with TRBD2. The V segment lost 7 bases and the J segment 2 bases; nucleotides outside the gene matches: 5. The germline gives CDR1 LNHDA, CDR2 SQIVND (reference sequence). CDR3 length: 14 amino acids. This CDR3 is CASKERGPTDTQYF. The CDR3 DNA reads TGTGCCAGTAAGGAGCGGGGGCCCACAGATACGCAGTATTTT.

The chain employs TRBV11-3 and TRBJ2-1; TRBD1 agrees at 8 bases. V was pared by 5 bases and J by 5 bases, with 11 bases of the junction left unmatched. Germline CDR1 is SGHNT and CDR2 is YENEEA. The CDR3 is made up of 16 amino acids. The CDR3 reads CASSLGVDRANNEQFF. The CDR3 DNA reads as TGTGCCAGCAGCCTAGGGGTGGACAGGGCCAACAATGAGCAGTTCTTC.

The CDR3 protein is CASSPSGGEAFF. DNA of the CDR3: TGTGCCAGCAGCCCCTCGGGGGGTGAAGCTTTCTTT. V gene TRBV7-9 combines with J gene TRBJ1-1; D may be TRBD1 (5 bases). The CDR3 has 12 residues. V lost 5 bases to trimming and J lost 7 bases, with 11 bases between them. CDR1 is SEHNR, CDR2 FQNEAQ, per germline (reference sequence).

The chain recombines TRBV5-1 with TRBJ2-5, with TRBD1 matching over 8 bases. The CDR3 extends over 15 amino acids. The germline gives CDR1 SGHRS, CDR2 YFSETQ. V shed 0 bases, J shed 4 bases, and the junction held 5 bases outside the gene matches. CDR3 in amino acids: CASSLGTGTVETQYF. CDR3 coding DNA: TGCGCCAGCAGCTTGGGGACAGGGACCGTAGAGACCCAGTACTTC. The full variable domain, its missing parts supplied by reference TRBV5-1 and TRBJ2-5, is KAGVTQTPRYLIKTRGQQVTLSCSPISGHRSVSWYQQTPGQGLQFLFEYFSETQRNKGNFPGRFSGRQFSNSRSEMNVSTLELGDSALYLCASSLGTGTVETQYFGPGTRLLVL.

This chain joins TRBV7-2 and TRBJ2-5, with 7 bases lining up with TRBD2. The CDR3 length is 15 residues. Germline-derived CDR1 and CDR2 are SGHTA and FQGNSA. Trimming at V came to 5 bases and at J to 5 bases, leaving 11 bases not matched to a gene. This CDR3 is CASSLIAGAGETQYF. The CDR3 DNA is TGTGCCAGCAGCCTAATAGCGGGCGCTGGGGAGACCCAGTACTTC.

As concerns this clone: The identical CDR3 is also encoded by other nucleotide sequences in the sample. The chain recombines TRBV30 with TRBJ1-4; D gene ambiguous. The CDR3 has 13 amino acids. Trimming cost V 3 bases and J 4 bases, with 9 bases left between them. CDR1 and CDR2 (germline): GTSNPN, SVGIG (reference sequence). CDR3 sequence (DNA): TGTGCCTGGAGCGTACGGGATAATGAAAAACTGTTTTTT. Protein: CAWSVRDNEKLFF.

This sequence joins TRBV29-1 and TRBJ1-2, with 10 positions matching TRBD1. Germline V gene data show CDR1 as SQVTM and CDR2 as ANQGSEA. V lost 7 bases, J lost 7 bases, and 9 bases stayed unmatched. CDR3 length: 13 amino acids. CDR3 amino acids: CSGTGQGLSGYTF. The CDR3, as DNA: TGCAGCGGGACGGGACAGGGGCTAAGTGGCTACACCTTC.

The V call is TRBV5-1, the J call TRBJ2-1, with 13 bases aligning to TRBD2. This CDR3 is built from 20 residues. Trimming took 1 base from V and 5 from J; bases not matched to a gene: 15. Germline V gives CDR1 SGHRS, CDR2 YFSETQ. This CDR3 is CASSLWGLAGTSWLNNEQFF. The CDR3 region has the DNA TGCGCCAGCAGCTTGTGGGGACTAGCGGGGACTTCTTGGCTAAACAATGAGCAGTTCTTC.

V and J are TRBV5-1 and TRBJ2-3; 7 bases are shared with TRBD2. CDR3 length: 17 amino acids. The trim removed 0 bases at V and 7 bases at J, leaving 14 bases unmatched. Germline CDR1 SGHRS, CDR2 YFSETQ. CDR3: CASSLEVAGLGGNTQYF. In DNA, the CDR3 is TGCGCCAGCAGCTTGGAGGTAGCGGGTCTAGGAGGGAATACGCAGTATTTT.